A selection of T cell receptor beta chains follows, all from one sample in a study of T cell changes during pregnancy in multiple sclerosis. Assay used: immunoSEQ multiplex PCR; TCRdb lists only in-frame clones, some missing. The sample consists of around 130,000 clones, approximately 94% of them appearing once. The specimen comprised peripheral blood, sampled before pregnancy. These receptors were collected from a female donor with multiple sclerosis, enrolled in a pregnancy study. CDR3s include the opening cysteine and the closing phenylalanine or tryptophan. D genes are given only for firm matches. Only some rows state a clone size, as once, few, many or a class for expanded clones.

J: TRBJ2-7; D: -; size: -; V: TRBV6-6; CDR3: CASSYSRTGQLYEQYF; DNA: TGTGCCAGCAGTTACTCGAGAACAGGACAGCTCTACGAGCAGTACTTC
J: TRBJ1-3; D: -; size: once; V: TRBV6-1; CDR3: CASNLFRGSGNTIYF; DNA: TGTGCCAGCAACCTATTCAGGGGCTCTGGAAACACCATATATTTT
J: TRBJ1-4; D: -; size: -; V: TRBV6-5; CDR3: CASRALGLNEKLFF; DNA: TGTGCCAGCAGGGCTCTGGGACTTAATGAAAAACTGTTTTTT
J: TRBJ2-7; D: -; size: -; V: TRBV7-2; CDR3: CASSLYRGNAYEQYF; DNA: TGTGCCAGCAGCTTATATAGGGGGAACGCCTACGAGCAGTACTTC
J: TRBJ1-1; D: -; size: -; V: TRBV5-4; CDR3: CASSLDGVGRRPNTEAFF; DNA: TGTGCCAGCAGCTTGGACGGGGTGGGCAGGAGGCCGAACACTGAAGCTTTCTTT
J: TRBJ2-7; D: -; size: -; V: TRBV19; CDR3: CASTPTVTYEQYF; DNA: TGTGCCAGCACCCCTACAGTTACCTACGAGCAGTACTTC
J: TRBJ2-1; D: -; size: -; V: TRBV14; CDR3: CASSQRGRYNEQFF; DNA: TGTGCCAGCAGCCAAAGAGGGAGATACAATGAGCAGTTCTTC
J: TRBJ1-2; D: TRBD1; size: -; V: TRBV5-1; CDR3: CASSADRVGNGYTF; DNA: TGCGCCAGCAGCGCCGACAGGGTAGGAAATGGCTACACCTTC
J: TRBJ1-2; D: -; size: -; V: TRBV30; CDR3: CAWMPRGSGGYTF; DNA: TGTGCCTGGATGCCGCGGGGGTCAGGTGGCTACACCTTC
J: TRBJ2-7; D: TRBD2; size: -; V: TRBV29-1; CDR3: CSVNSGSLRGEQYF; DNA: TGCAGCGTTAATAGCGGGAGCCTCAGGGGCGAGCAGTACTTC
J: TRBJ2-7; D: TRBD2; size: -; V: TRBV19; CDR3: CASSIPSGGTYEQYF; DNA: TGTGCCAGTAGTATCCCCAGCGGGGGCACCTACGAGCAGTACTTC
J: TRBJ1-1; D: -; size: -; V: TRBV14; CDR3: CASSQDYRNTEAFF; DNA: TGTGCCAGCAGCCAAGATTACAGGAACACTGAAGCTTTCTTT
J: TRBJ1-5; D: -; size: -; V: TRBV15; CDR3: CATSRDAPRGGAGDQPQHF; DNA: TGTGCCACCAGCAGAGATGCCCCACGTGGAGGGGCGGGCGATCAGCCCCAGCATTTT
J: TRBJ2-1; D: TRBD2; size: -; V: TRBV9; CDR3: CASTRASGGSYNEQFF; DNA: TGTGCCAGCACCCGGGCTAGCGGGGGTTCCTACAATGAGCAGTTCTTC
J: TRBJ2-1; D: TRBD2; size: -; V: TRBV5-8; CDR3: CASSWPGLAYNEQFF; DNA: TGTGCCAGCAGCTGGCCGGGACTAGCCTACAATGAGCAGTTCTTC
J: TRBJ2-7; D: -; size: -; V: TRBV5-1; CDR3: CASSLGQVHEQYF; DNA: TGCGCCAGCAGCTTGGGACAGGTCCACGAGCAGTACTTC
J: TRBJ2-3; D: TRBD2; size: -; V: TRBV7-3; CDR3: CASSWRGGPSDTQYF; DNA: TGTGCCAGCAGCTGGAGGGGAGGGCCGTCGGATACGCAGTATTTT
J: TRBJ2-1; D: TRBD2; size: -; V: TRBV11-2; CDR3: CASSLWTSGPSSYNEQFF; DNA: TGTGCCAGCAGCTTATGGACTAGCGGGCCGAGCTCCTACAATGAGCAGTTCTTC
J: TRBJ1-2; D: TRBD1; size: -; V: TRBV5-1; CDR3: CASSLEGQTYGYTF; DNA: TGCGCCAGCAGCTTGGAGGGACAGACTTATGGCTACACCTTC
J: TRBJ1-2; D: TRBD1; size: -; V: TRBV7-8; CDR3: CASSLARTGLGGGYTF; DNA: TGTGCCAGCAGCTTAGCGAGGACAGGGTTGGGGGGCGGCTACACCTTC
J: TRBJ2-5; D: TRBD1; size: -; V: TRBV5-4; CDR3: CASSLDPTGVQETQYF; DNA: TGTGCCAGCAGCTTGGACCCGACAGGGGTCCAAGAGACCCAGTACTTC
J: TRBJ1-4; D: TRBD1; size: -; V: TRBV5-6; CDR3: CASSSSGQGARSNEKLFF; DNA: TGTGCCAGCAGTTCCTCAGGACAGGGGGCGCGTTCTAATGAAAAACTGTTTTTT
J: TRBJ2-3; D: -; size: -; V: TRBV5-1; CDR3: CASSLTAFTDTQYF; DNA: TGCGCCAGCAGCTTGACAGCCTTCACAGATACGCAGTATTTT
J: TRBJ2-3; D: TRBD2; size: few; V: TRBV5-1; CDR3: CASSPGLAGDTDTQYF; DNA: TGCGCCAGCAGCCCGGGACTAGCGGGGGACACAGATACGCAGTATTTT
J: TRBJ2-7; D: TRBD1; size: -; V: TRBV5-1; CDR3: CASSFTGTGGGGEQYF; DNA: TGCGCCAGCAGCTTTACTGGGACAGGGGGCGGAGGCGAGCAGTACTTC
J: TRBJ2-7; D: TRBD2; size: -; V: TRBV29-1; CDR3: CSVGVTGGAFEQYF; DNA: TGCAGCGTCGGAGTCACGGGGGGGGCCTTCGAGCAGTACTTC
J: TRBJ1-3; D: TRBD1; size: -; V: TRBV30; CDR3: CAWSRDSGSGNTIYF; DNA: TGTGCCTGGAGTCGGGACAGCGGCTCTGGAAACACCATATATTTT
J: TRBJ2-1; D: -; size: -; V: TRBV11-1; CDR3: CASSPPARDEQFF; DNA: TGTGCCAGCAGCCCCCCGGCCAGGGATGAGCAGTTCTTC
J: TRBJ2-3; D: TRBD2; size: -; V: TRBV2; CDR3: CASSEYGLAGYTDTQYF; DNA: TGTGCCAGCAGTGAATACGGACTAGCGGGGTACACAGATACGCAGTATTTT
J: TRBJ2-7; D: -; size: once; V: TRBV5-6; CDR3: CASSIVNHEQYF; DNA: TGTGCCAGCAGCATAGTGAATCACGAGCAGTACTTC
J: TRBJ2-7; D: TRBD2; size: -; V: TRBV27; CDR3: CASSFLAGAPGDEQYF; DNA: TGTGCCAGCAGCTTCCTAGCGGGAGCGCCGGGAGACGAGCAGTACTTC
J: TRBJ1-1; D: -; size: few; V: TRBV30; CDR3: CAWSLDRNTEAFF; DNA: TGTGCCTGGAGTTTGGACAGAAACACTGAAGCTTTCTTT
J: TRBJ1-1; D: TRBD1; size: -; V: TRBV25-1; CDR3: CASSSGQGTEAFF; DNA: TGTGCCAGCAGTTCGGGACAGGGCACTGAAGCTTTCTTT
J: TRBJ2-7; D: -; size: -; V: TRBV5-1; CDR3: CASSFTSGGPLEEYF; DNA: TGCGCCAGCAGCTTTACGAGTGGCGGGCCCTTGGAGGAGTACTTC
J: TRBJ1-1; D: TRBD1; size: -; V: TRBV4-1; CDR3: CASSTTGGKNTEAFF; DNA: TGCGCCAGCAGCACCACAGGGGGGAAGAACACTGAAGCTTTCTTT
J: TRBJ2-3; D: -; size: -; V: TRBV6-6; CDR3: CASSPTGTATDTQYF; DNA: TGTGCCAGCAGCCCTACTGGGACTGCCACAGATACGCAGTATTTT
J: TRBJ2-2; D: -; size: -; V: TRBV18; CDR3: CASSPGQGANTGELFF; DNA: TGTGCCAGCTCACCAGGGCAGGGCGCGAACACCGGGGAGCTGTTTTTT
J: TRBJ1-3; D: -; size: -; V: TRBV18; CDR3: CASSPPSRAGNTIYF; DNA: TGTGCCAGCTCACCACCAAGCCGGGCTGGAAACACCATATATTTT
J: TRBJ2-1; D: TRBD2; size: -; V: TRBV27; CDR3: CASSSPPGTSSYNEQFF; DNA: TGTGCCAGCAGCTCCCCGCCCGGGACTAGCTCCTACAATGAGCAGTTCTTC
J: TRBJ1-6; D: -; size: -; V: TRBV7-9; CDR3: CASSSSFYNSPLHF; DNA: TGTGCCAGCAGCTCCTCCTTCTATAATTCACCCCTCCACTTT
J: TRBJ1-1; D: -; size: -; V: TRBV7-2; CDR3: CASSLQTQGNTEAFF; DNA: TGTGCCAGCAGCTTACAAACACAGGGGAACACTGAAGCTTTCTTT
J: TRBJ2-3; D: -; size: -; V: TRBV29-1; CDR3: CSVEDFGDTQYF; DNA: TGCAGCGTTGAAGACTTCGGTGATACGCAGTATTTT
J: TRBJ2-2; D: -; size: -; V: TRBV21-1; CDR3: CASSSRLGQGAAGELFF; DNA: TGTGCCAGCAGCTCCCGACTGGGGCAGGGGGCCGCCGGGGAGCTGTTTTTT
J: TRBJ1-5; D: TRBD1; size: -; V: TRBV7-8; CDR3: CASSPYRGGQPQHF; DNA: TGTGCCAGCAGCCCATACAGGGGTGGACAGCCCCAGCATTTT
J: TRBJ1-1; D: -; size: -; V: TRBV27; CDR3: CASSKTGNTEAFF; DNA: TGTGCCAGCAGCAAGACAGGGAACACTGAAGCTTTCTTT
J: TRBJ2-7; D: TRBD2; size: once; V: TRBV2; CDR3: CASRVTSGTSYEQYF; DNA: TGTGCCAGCAGAGTTACTAGCGGGACTTCCTACGAGCAGTACTTC
J: TRBJ1-6; D: TRBD1; size: -; V: TRBV27; CDR3: CASRGQGIGSYNSPLHF; DNA: TGTGCCAGCCGGGGACAGGGGATAGGGTCCTATAATTCACCCCTCCACTTT